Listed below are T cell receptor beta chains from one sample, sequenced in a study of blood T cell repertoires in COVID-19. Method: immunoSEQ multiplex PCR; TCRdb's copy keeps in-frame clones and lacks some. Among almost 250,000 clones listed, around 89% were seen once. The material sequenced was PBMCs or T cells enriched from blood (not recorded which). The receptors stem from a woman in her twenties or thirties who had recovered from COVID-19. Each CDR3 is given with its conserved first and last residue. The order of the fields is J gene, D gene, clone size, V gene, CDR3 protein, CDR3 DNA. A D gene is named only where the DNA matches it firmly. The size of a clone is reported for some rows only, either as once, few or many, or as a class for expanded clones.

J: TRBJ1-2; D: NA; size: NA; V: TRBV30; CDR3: CAWSGTGGYGYTF; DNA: TGTGCCTGGAGTGGGACTGGAGGCTATGGCTACACCTTC
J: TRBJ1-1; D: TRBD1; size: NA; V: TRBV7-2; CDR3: CASSQYRGNTEAFF; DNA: TGTGCCAGCAGCCAATACAGGGGGAATACTGAAGCTTTCTTT
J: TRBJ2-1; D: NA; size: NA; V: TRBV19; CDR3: CASRSGKRYNEQFF; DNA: TGTGCCAGTCGGTCGGGGAAACGCTACAATGAGCAGTTCTTC
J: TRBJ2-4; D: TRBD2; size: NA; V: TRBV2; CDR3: CASNRDGTDGLAGLAKNIQYF; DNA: TGTGCCAGCAACCGGGACGGAACCGATGGACTAGCGGGACTAGCCAAAAACATTCAGTACTTC
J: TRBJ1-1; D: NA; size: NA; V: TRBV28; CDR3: CASANIDRRTVWTEAFF; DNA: TGTGCCAGCGCAAATATTGATAGAAGGACAGTTTGGACTGAAGCTTTCTTT
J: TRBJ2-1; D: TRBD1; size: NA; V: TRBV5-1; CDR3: CASSLTGTVEFEQFF; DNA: TGCGCCAGCAGCTTGACCGGGACAGTAGAATTTGAGCAGTTCTTC
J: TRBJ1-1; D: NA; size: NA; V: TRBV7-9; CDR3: CASSSNRVRNTEAFF; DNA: TGTGCCAGCAGCTCCAACAGGGTAAGGAACACTGAAGCTTTCTTT
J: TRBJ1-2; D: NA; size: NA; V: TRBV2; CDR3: CASSISTANYGYTF; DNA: TGTGCCAGCAGCATCTCGACAGCGAACTATGGCTACACCTTC
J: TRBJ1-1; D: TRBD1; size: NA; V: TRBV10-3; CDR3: CAISPGTGSTTEAFF; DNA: TGTGCCATCAGTCCCGGGACAGGGTCGACCACTGAAGCTTTCTTT
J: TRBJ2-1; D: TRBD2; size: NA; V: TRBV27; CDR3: CASTSGRSYNEQFF; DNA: TGTGCCAGTACTAGCGGGAGATCCTACAATGAGCAGTTCTTC
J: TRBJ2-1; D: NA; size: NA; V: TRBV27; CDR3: CASSQTPTTEQFF; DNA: TGTGCCAGCAGTCAAACCCCCACTACTGAGCAGTTCTTC
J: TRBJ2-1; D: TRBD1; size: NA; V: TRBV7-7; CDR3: CASSPGTGQGNEQFF; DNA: TGTGCTAGCAGCCCCGGGACCGGACAGGGCAATGAGCAGTTCTTC
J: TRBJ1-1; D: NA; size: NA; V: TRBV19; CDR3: CASSIGGSGTEAFF; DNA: TGTGCCAGTAGTATAGGGGGCTCGGGCACTGAAGCTTTCTTT
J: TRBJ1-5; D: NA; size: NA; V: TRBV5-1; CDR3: CASSPTIGQPQHF; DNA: TGCGCCAGCAGCCCCACAATCGGGCAGCCCCAGCATTTT
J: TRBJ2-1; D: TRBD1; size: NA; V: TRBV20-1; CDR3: CSASLQGVPNEQFF; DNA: TGCAGTGCTAGTCTACAGGGGGTACCTAATGAGCAGTTCTTC
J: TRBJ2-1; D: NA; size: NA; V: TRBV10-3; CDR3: CAISGGNGLYNEQFF; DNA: TGTGCCATCAGTGGAGGGAACGGGCTTTACAATGAGCAGTTCTTC
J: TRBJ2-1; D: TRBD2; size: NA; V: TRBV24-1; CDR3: CATSDPLAGGPNEQFF; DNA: TGTGCCACCAGTGATCCACTAGCGGGAGGTCCCAATGAGCAGTTCTTC
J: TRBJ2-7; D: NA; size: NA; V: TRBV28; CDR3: CASSTTSGFHEQYF; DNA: TGTGCCAGCAGCACCACGTCAGGTTTCCACGAGCAGTACTTC
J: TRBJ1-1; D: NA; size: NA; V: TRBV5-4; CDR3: CASSLISNTEAFF; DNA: TGTGCCAGCAGCTTGATATCGAACACTGAAGCTTTCTTT
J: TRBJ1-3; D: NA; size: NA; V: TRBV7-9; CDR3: CASSPGGLSSGNTIYF; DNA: TGTGCCAGCAGCCCCGGGGGTCTGAGCTCTGGAAACACCATATATTTT
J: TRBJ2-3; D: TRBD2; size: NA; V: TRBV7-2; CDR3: CASSLKLLAGVSTDTQYF; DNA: TGTGCCAGCAGCTTAAAACTACTAGCGGGGGTTAGCACAGATACGCAGTATTTT
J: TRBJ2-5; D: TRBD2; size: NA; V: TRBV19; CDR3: CASRPLGAGDETQYF; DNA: TGTGCCAGTAGACCCCTGGGAGCGGGAGATGAGACCCAGTACTTC
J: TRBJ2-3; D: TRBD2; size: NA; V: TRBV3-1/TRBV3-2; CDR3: CASRRGLASTDTQYF; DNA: TGTGCCAGCCGCCGGGGACTAGCTAGCACAGATACGCAGTATTTT
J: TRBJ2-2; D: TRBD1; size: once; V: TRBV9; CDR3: CASSPRGGRGSGELFF; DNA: TGTGCCAGCAGCCCCCGTGGCGGCAGGGGGAGCGGGGAGCTGTTTTTT
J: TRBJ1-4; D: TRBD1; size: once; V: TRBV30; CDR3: CARTQGAEAEKLFF; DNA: TGTGCCCGCACCCAGGGGGCTGAGGCTGAAAAACTGTTTTTT
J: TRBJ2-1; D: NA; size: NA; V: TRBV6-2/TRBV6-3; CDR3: CASSTTDRLRFF; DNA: TGTGCCAGCAGTACCACCGACAGGTTGCGGTTCTTC
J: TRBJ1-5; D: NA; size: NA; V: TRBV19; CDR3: CASTPTWGGNQPQHF; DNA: TGTGCCAGTACCCCAACCTGGGGGGGCAATCAGCCCCAGCATTTT
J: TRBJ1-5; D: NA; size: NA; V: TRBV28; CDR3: CASSNRENVPPQHF; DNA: TGTGCCAGCAGCAACAGGGAGAATGTTCCGCCCCAGCATTTT
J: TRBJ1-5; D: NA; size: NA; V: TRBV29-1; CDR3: CSVAGNSNQPQHF; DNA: TGCAGCGTTGCAGGGAATAGCAATCAGCCCCAGCATTTT
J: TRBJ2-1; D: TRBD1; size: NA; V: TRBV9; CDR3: CASSVRGTAYNEQFF; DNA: TGTGCCAGCAGCGTAAGGGGGACAGCGTACAATGAGCAGTTCTTC
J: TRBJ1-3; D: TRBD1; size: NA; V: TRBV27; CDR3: CASSPHPQDRGLGNTIYF; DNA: TGTGCCAGCAGTCCCCACCCCCAGGACAGGGGGCTTGGAAACACCATATATTTT
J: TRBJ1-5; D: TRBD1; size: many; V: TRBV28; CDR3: CASSSTGTGYQPQHF; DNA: TGTGCCAGCAGTTCGACCGGGACAGGTTATCAGCCCCAGCATTTT
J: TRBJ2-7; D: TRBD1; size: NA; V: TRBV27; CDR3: CASRTGEIHPYEQYF; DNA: TGTGCCAGTAGAACAGGGGAGATTCATCCCTACGAGCAGTACTTC
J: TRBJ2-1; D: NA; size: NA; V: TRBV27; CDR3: CASSRSKTSPWAGSYNEQFF; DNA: TGTGCCAGCAGTCGCTCCAAGACTAGTCCTTGGGCCGGCTCCTACAATGAGCAGTTCTTC
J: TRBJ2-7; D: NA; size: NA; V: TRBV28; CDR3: CASSVTASGSYEQYF; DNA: TGTGCCAGCAGCGTGACAGCCTCGGGCTCCTACGAGCAGTACTTC
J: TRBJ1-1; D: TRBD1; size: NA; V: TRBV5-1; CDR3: CASSLRTGRETEAFF; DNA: TGCGCCAGCAGCTTGCGGACAGGGAGGGAAACCGAAGCTTTCTTT
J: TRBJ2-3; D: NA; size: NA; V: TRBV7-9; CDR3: CASMRERTADTQYF; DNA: TGTGCCAGCATGAGGGAGAGAACCGCAGATACGCAGTATTTT
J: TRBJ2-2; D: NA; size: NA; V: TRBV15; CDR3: CATSSPQDSIVLGELFF; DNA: TGTGCCACCAGCAGCCCACAGGACAGTATTGTCCTCGGGGAGCTGTTTTTT
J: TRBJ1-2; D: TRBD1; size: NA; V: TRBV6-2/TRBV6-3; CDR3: CASSYWTGTKGYTF; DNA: TGTGCCAGCAGTTACTGGACAGGGACGAAAGGCTACACCTTC
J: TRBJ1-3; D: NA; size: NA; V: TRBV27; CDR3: CASSLGGGNTIYF; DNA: TGTGCCAGCAGTTTAGGCGGAGGAAACACCATATATTTT
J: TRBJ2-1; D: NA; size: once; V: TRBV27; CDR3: CASSSSLSGLLNEQFF; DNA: TGTGCCAGCAGTTCCAGCCTATCGGGACTCCTAAATGAGCAGTTCTTC
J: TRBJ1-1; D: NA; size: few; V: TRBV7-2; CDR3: CASSPIGQGPRGTEAFF; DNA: TGTGCCAGCAGCCCTATTGGGCAGGGGCCCAGGGGCACTGAAGCTTTCTTT
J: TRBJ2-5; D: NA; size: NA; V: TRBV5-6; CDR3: CASSLAQEVQYF; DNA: TGTGCCAGCAGCTTAGCGCAAGAGGTCCAGTACTTC
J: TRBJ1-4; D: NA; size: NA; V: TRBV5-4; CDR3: CASSPTGAGGNEKLFF; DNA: TGTGCCAGCAGCCCCACTGGGGCCGGCGGAAATGAAAAACTGTTTTTT
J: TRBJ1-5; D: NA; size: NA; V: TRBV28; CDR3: CASSGELRRQPQHF; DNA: TGTGCCAGCAGCGGAGAACTAAGGAGACAGCCCCAGCATTTT
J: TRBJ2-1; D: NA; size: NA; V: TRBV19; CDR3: CASSMGVFYNEQFF; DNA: TGTGCCAGTAGTATGGGAGTTTTCTACAATGAGCAGTTCTTC
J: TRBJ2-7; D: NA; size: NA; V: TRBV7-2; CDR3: CASSLEGMPYYEQYF; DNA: TGTGCCAGCAGCTTAGAGGGGATGCCTTACTACGAGCAGTACTTC
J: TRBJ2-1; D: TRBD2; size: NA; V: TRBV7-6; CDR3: CASSLAETGLANEQFF; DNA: TGTGCCAGCAGCTTAGCCGAGACGGGACTAGCGAATGAGCAGTTCTTC
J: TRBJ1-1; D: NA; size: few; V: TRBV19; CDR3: CASRTPGGYGTEAFF; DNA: TGTGCCAGTAGAACGCCGGGTGGGTATGGAACTGAAGCTTTCTTT
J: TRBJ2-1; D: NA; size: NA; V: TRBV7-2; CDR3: CASNPRRNNEQFF; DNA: TGTGCCAGCAACCCTAGGAGGAACAATGAGCAGTTCTTC
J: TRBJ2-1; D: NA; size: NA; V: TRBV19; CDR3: CASSIPVPGSSYNEQFF; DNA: TGTGCCAGTAGTATACCCGTCCCCGGGAGTTCATACAATGAGCAGTTCTTC
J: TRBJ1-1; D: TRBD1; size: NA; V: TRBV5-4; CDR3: CASSLTGVPEAFF; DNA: TGTGCCAGCAGCCTTACAGGGGTTCCTGAAGCTTTCTTT
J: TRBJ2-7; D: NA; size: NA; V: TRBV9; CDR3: CASSFGVPGYSYEQYF; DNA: TGTGCCAGCAGCTTCGGCGTCCCGGGGTACTCCTACGAGCAGTACTTC
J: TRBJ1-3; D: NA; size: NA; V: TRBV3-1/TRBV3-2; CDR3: CASSQEWSRPTSGNTIYF; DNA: TGTGCCAGCAGCCAAGAATGGTCCAGGCCAACCTCTGGAAACACCATATATTTT
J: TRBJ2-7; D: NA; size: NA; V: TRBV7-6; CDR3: CASSPRTTAIGEQYF; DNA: TGTGCCAGCAGCCCGAGAACCACAGCTATCGGCGAGCAGTACTTC
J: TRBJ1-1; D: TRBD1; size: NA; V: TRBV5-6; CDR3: CASSPDRHEAFF; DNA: TGTGCCAGCAGTCCGGACAGGCATGAAGCTTTCTTT
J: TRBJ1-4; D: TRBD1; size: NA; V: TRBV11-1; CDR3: CASSPQGSSEKLFF; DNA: TGTGCCAGCAGCCCACAGGGGTCTTCGGAAAAACTGTTTTTT
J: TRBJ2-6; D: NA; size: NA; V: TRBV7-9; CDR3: CASSSHSGAGANVLTF; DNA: TGTGCCAGCAGTAGCCACAGCGGCGCTGGGGCCAACGTCCTGACTTTC
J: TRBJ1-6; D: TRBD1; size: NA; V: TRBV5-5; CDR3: CASSWGQSSYNSPLHF; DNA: TGTGCCAGCAGCTGGGGACAGAGCTCCTATAATTCACCCCTCCACTTT